The clone carrying this T cell receptor (beta chain) was recorded a few times. Its matching antigen is unknown. The sample is drawn from a study of T cell repertoires in cytomegalovirus infection. Turning to the study itself: Carrying CMV and the relevant HLA type showed in public TCR beta signatures. Whole-study results and caveats: Ex vivo, HLA-C-restricted CMV-specific TCR beta clonotypes prevailed over the rest of the response. Of the TCR beta families, the public ones yielded a cumulative frequency that identified carriers of CMV plus the relevant HLA.

Trimming took 6 bases from V and 3 from J; bases not matched to a gene: 5. The CDR3 length is 14 residues. TCRdb used MiXCR to reprocess the reads, holding one entry per CDR3 protein. The top ten hold over 15% of the sample, which has approximately 300,000 distinct CDR3 sequences, 25% to 30% seen once. The chain carries TRBV12-3 or TRBV12-4 and TRBJ1-2, with 9 bases that match TRBD1. The specimen was cultured PBMCs, collected from culture after CMV antigen stimulation. The clonotype originates from a human donor in good health (CMV status not recorded). Some clones in this sample may be carry-over from other donors' samples. The CDR3 is CASRRTGADYGYTF. Here the CDR3 DNA reads TGTGCCAGCAGACGGACAGGGGCGGACTATGGCTACACCTTC.